This T cell receptor beta chain was captured in a study of cytomegalovirus exposure and HLA in healthy donors. 60 Vbeta and 13 Jbeta primers were used in PCR. Data came from immunoSEQ multiplex PCR; TCRdb stores just in-frame clones and leaves some out. The data contain some 140,000 clones, about 80% of them singletons. V lost 8 bases to trimming and J lost 8 bases; unmatched junction nucleotides: 6. The V gene's germline CDR1 is MRHNA and CDR2 SNTAGT. The CDR3 has 14 residues. This chain uses TRBV6-4 with TRBJ2-2; 12 nucleotides match TRBD1. This clonotype was obtained from a young man in good health and CMV-seropositive. Sequenced material: PBMCs. Written as DNA, the CDR3 is TGTGCCAGCTCCCCGGGACAGGGGGCAGGGGAGCTGTTTTTT. It yields the protein CASSPGQGAGELFF.